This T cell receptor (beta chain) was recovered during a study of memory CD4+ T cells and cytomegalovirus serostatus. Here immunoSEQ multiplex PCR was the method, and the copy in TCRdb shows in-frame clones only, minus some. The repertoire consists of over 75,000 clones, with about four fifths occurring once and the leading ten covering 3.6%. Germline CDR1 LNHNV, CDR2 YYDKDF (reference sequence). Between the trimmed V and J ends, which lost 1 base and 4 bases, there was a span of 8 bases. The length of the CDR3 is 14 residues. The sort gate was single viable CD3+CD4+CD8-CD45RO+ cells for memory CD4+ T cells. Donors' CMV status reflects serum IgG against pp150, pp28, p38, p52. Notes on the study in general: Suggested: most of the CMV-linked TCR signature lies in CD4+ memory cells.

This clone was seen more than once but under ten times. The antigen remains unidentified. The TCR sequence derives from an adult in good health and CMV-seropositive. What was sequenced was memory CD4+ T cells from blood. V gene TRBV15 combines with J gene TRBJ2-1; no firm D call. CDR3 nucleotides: TGTGCCACCAGCAGAGGTTACAGTTACAATGAGCAGTTCTTC. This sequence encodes CATSRGYSYNEQFF.